This entry is about one T cell receptor (beta chain). Its antigen is still unknown. The isolated RNA, all of it, was reverse transcribed, so expressed TCRB transcripts were what got sequenced. TCRdb's table, derived via immunoSEQ multiplex PCR, lists solely in-frame clones and lacks some. This repertoire shows 250,000 to 350,000 clones, roughly an eighth found once; its top ten account for around 0.016%. This entry is derived from a study of beta chain features in type 1 diabetes. Trimming cost V 5 bases and J 2 bases; bases outside gene matches: 3. Germline values: CDR1 SGHNT, CDR2 YYREEE (reference sequence). CDR3 length: 14 residues. Cells sorted by CD45RO/CCR7/CD25/CD127/CD95/CD27 comprised CD4+ naive, central memory, regulatory and stem cell-like memory cells. Points from the study as a whole: The naive, central memory and Treg TCRB repertoires showed an apparent similarity that was greater among patients than among healthy donors. Among all four CD4+ subsets, Type 1 diabetes patients had TCRB CDR3s that were moderately but significantly shorter. Individuals with type 1 diabetes displayed fewer insertions and more deletions at VDJ junctions. Any HLA-type effect on TCRB rearrangement remained unresolved here.

The receptor comes from a young man with type 1 diabetes. Sequenced: naive CD4+ T cells from blood. The chain employs TRBV5-4 and TRBJ2-3, with TRBD1 matching over 9 bases. CDR3 protein: CASSTGGATDTQYF. For the CDR3, the DNA is TGTGCCAGCAGTACAGGGGGCGCCACAGATACGCAGTATTTT. Variable domain in full (rest from reference TRBV5-4 and TRBJ2-3): ETGVTQSPTHLIKTRGQQVTLRCSSQSGHNTVSWYQQALGQGPQFIFQYYREEENGRGNFPPRFSGLQFPNYSSELNVNALELDDSALYLCASSTGGATDTQYFGPGTRLTVL.